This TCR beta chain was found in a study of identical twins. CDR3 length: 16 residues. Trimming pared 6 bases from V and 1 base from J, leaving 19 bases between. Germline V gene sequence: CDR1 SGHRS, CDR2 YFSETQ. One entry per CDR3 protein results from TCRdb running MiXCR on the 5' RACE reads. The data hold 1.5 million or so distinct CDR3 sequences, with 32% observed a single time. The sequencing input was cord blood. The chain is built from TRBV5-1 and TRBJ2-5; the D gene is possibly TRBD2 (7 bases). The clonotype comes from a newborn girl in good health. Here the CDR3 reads CASTPGASGLQETQYF. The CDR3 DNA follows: TGCGCCAGCACTCCAGGGGCTAGCGGACTCCAAGAGACCCAGTACTTC.